The 28 T cell receptor beta chains in this list originate from one sample, sequenced in a study of control samples from healthy donors and cancer patients. Libraries were prepared by immunoSEQ multiplex PCR; TCRdb keeps only in-frame clonotypes and omits some of them. The data contain over 150,000 clones, about 94% of them singletons. The sample consisted of blood. The receptors come from a man aged 40-49 years in good health.

The rearrangement links TRBV7-2 to TRBJ2-5; no clear D gene. V shed 0 bases and J shed 4 bases, with 6 bases lying between them. The CDR3 is 13 amino acids. From germline, CDR1 is SGHTA and CDR2 FQGNSA. CDR3 amino acids: CASSLALGETQYF. In DNA, the CDR3 is TGTGCCAGCAGCTTAGCCTTGGGAGAGACCCAGTACTTC.

V and J are TRBV28 and TRBJ1-5, with TRBD1 matching 7 bases. The CDR3 runs 14 residues. Trimming removed 6 bases from V and 7 bases from J; junction bases left unmatched: 9. Germline CDR1 reads MDHEN; CDR2 reads SYDVKM. CDR3 nucleotides: TGTGCCAGCAGCCTGACAGGGCAGTACCAGCCCCAGCATTTT. Its protein product is CASSLTGQYQPQHF.

The rearrangement links TRBV19 to TRBJ1-2; D is possibly TRBD1 (6 bases). The CDR3 extends over 14 amino acids. Trimming took off 8 bases at V and 7 bases at J, with 20 bases between the two ends. In germline, CDR1 is LNHDA, CDR2 SQIVND (reference sequence). The CDR3 DNA sequence: TGTGCCAGTGGGAAAGACAGGCTCCCTCCTGGCTACACCTTC. Amino acid sequence: CASGKDRLPPGYTF.

V and J are TRBV6-5 and TRBJ1-5; 8 bases are shared with TRBD1. V dropped 5 bases and J dropped 6; count of bases not matched to a gene: 3. Germline V gives CDR1 MNHEY, CDR2 SVGAGI. This CDR3 has 13 residues. Here the CDR3 reads CASSKTGAQPQHF. In DNA, the CDR3 is TGTGCCAGCAGTAAGACAGGGGCTCAGCCCCAGCATTTT.

This rearrangement joins TRBV10-3 to TRBJ1-1; perhaps TRBD1 as D (5 bases). The CDR3 consists of 14 residues. Germline V gene sequence: CDR1 ENHRY, CDR2 SYGVKD. Trimming removed 4 bases from V and 3 bases from J, with 12 bases in between. The CDR3 nucleotides are TGTGCCATCAGTGTTGGGGGATGGGACACTGAAGCTTTCTTT. Translated, it gives CAISVGGWDTEAFF.

The chain couples TRBV6-5 to TRBJ2-5; 11 nucleotides match TRBD2. The junction had 5 bases not matched to a gene; V was cut back by 6 bases and J by 5 bases. CDR1 is MNHEY, CDR2 SVGAGI, per germline. CDR3 size: 14 residues. The CDR3 coding sequence is TGTGCCAGCAGCTTGACTAGCGGGGTGGAGACCCAGTACTTC. Its translation is CASSLTSGVETQYF.

The chain is built from TRBV24-1 and TRBJ2-1; possible D gene TRBD1, 5 bases. The CDR3 is 13 residues long. Between the trimmed V and J ends, which lost 3 bases and 6 bases, there was a span of 8 bases. CDR1 is KGHDR, CDR2 SFDVKD, per germline. The CDR3 DNA follows: TGTGCCACCAGTGATCCCCAGGGCAATGAGCAGTTCTTC. This sequence encodes CATSDPQGNEQFF.

The V and J genes are TRBV19 and TRBJ1-5; unclear D gene. This CDR3 has 13 amino acids. Trimming left V 0 bases short and J 6 bases short, with 6 bases between. Germline CDR1 reads LNHDA; CDR2 reads SQIVND (reference sequence). CDR3 residues: CASSIEGGQPQHF. In DNA, the CDR3 is TGTGCCAGTAGTATAGAGGGCGGTCAGCCCCAGCATTTT.

The rearrangement joins TRBV6-6 to TRBJ2-6; 7 bases align to TRBD1. This CDR3 is built from 15 residues. V trimming: 4 bases; J trimming: 2 bases; junction bases outside the gene matches: 2. CDR1 and CDR2 from the germline V gene are MNHNY and SVGAGI (reference sequence). This chain's CDR3 is CASSSRGPGANVLTF. The CDR3 DNA reads TGTGCCAGCAGTTCTAGGGGGCCTGGGGCCAACGTCCTGACTTTC.

The chain combines TRBV6-2 or TRBV6-3 with TRBJ1-1; 11 nucleotides line up with TRBD1. V shed 4 bases, J shed 5 bases, and the junction held 3 bases outside the gene matches. CDR3 length: 14 residues. CDR1 is MNHEY and CDR2 is SVGEGT in the germline V gene. CDR3 sequence: CASSSRDRGTEAFF. CDR3 nucleotides: TGTGCCAGCAGTTCCCGGGACAGGGGGACTGAAGCTTTCTTT.

This chain uses TRBV19 with TRBJ1-3; D is undetermined. CDR1 is LNHDA and CDR2 is SQIVND in the germline V gene (reference sequence). The CDR3 has 16 residues. V dropped 0 bases and J dropped 0 bases, with 9 bases sitting between them. In DNA form, the CDR3 reads TGTGCCAGTAGTATAGACCGGCGGGCCTCTGGAAACACCATATATTTT. Translating gives CASSIDRRASGNTIYF.

This chain links TRBV18 with TRBJ1-1; D is unclear. The CDR3 extends over 13 amino acids. Germline V gene data show CDR1 as KGHSH and CDR2 as LQKENI. Deletions cut 1 base from V and 2 bases from J, with 5 bases between. The CDR3 loop reads CASSPRFNTEAFF. CDR3 bases: TGTGCCAGCTCACCACGGTTCAACACTGAAGCTTTCTTT.

The gene calls are TRBV19 and TRBJ1-5; TRBD1 might be the D (5 bases). From germline, CDR1 is LNHDA and CDR2 SQIVND (reference sequence). The CDR3 loop spans 14 amino acids. Between the trimmed V and J ends, which lost 4 bases and 0 bases, there was a span of 7 bases. The CDR3 nucleotides read TGTGCCAGTAGTACTACAGGTAGCAATCAGCCCCAGCATTTT. Translation gives CASSTTGSNQPQHF.

This chain links TRBV27 with TRBJ1-5; no definite D call. The germline V and J ends were trimmed by 3 bases and 0 bases, with 15 bases remaining between them. The CDR3 runs 17 residues. Germline CDR1 and CDR2: MNHEY and SMNVEV (reference sequence). CDR3 DNA: TGTGCCAGCAGTTTTAGGTCCGACGATTATAGCAATCAGCCCCAGCATTTT. Encoded protein: CASSFRSDDYSNQPQHF.

This clone turned up a few times. J is TRBJ1-1 and V is TRBV7-3, with D uncertain. The CDR3 loop spans 13 amino acids. Deletions cut 0 bases from V and 4 bases from J, with 6 bases between. Germline V gives CDR1 SGHTA, CDR2 FQGTGA. Here the CDR3 reads CASSLTGSTEAFF. The CDR3 region has the DNA TGTGCCAGCAGCTTAACGGGTAGCACTGAAGCTTTCTTT.

The chain uses TRBV6-5 and TRBJ1-6; unclear D gene. Trimming cost V 5 bases and J 7 bases, with 9 bases left between them. The germline V gene encodes CDR1 MNHEY and CDR2 SVGAGI. This CDR3 has 13 residues. CDR3 region: CASSPTENSPLHF. The CDR3 DNA reads as TGTGCCAGCAGTCCGACGGAGAATTCACCCCTCCACTTT.

V gene TRBV15 combines with J gene TRBJ1-1, with D perhaps matching TRBD1 (5 bases). Trimming took off 4 bases at V and 7 bases at J, with 10 bases between the two ends. CDR3 length equals 12 residues. CDR1 is LNHNV, CDR2 YYDKDF, per germline (reference sequence). The CDR3 nucleotides are TGTGCCACCAGCACTGAGAGGGGTGAAGCTTTCTTT. Its protein product is CATSTERGEAFF.

This clone was counted a single time. The rearrangement links TRBV12-5 to TRBJ1-1, with 11 bases matching TRBD1. Germline values: CDR1 LGHNT, CDR2 FRNRAP. The CDR3 sequence is 15 residues long. J was trimmed by 4 bases and V by 6 bases; bases with no gene match: 7. The CDR3 is CASGQKGTGGTEAFF. The CDR3 DNA reads as TGTGCTAGTGGACAAAAAGGGACAGGGGGCACTGAAGCTTTCTTT.

As concerns this clone: Different DNA sequences within this sample yield the same CDR3. The rearrangement uses TRBV5-8 and TRBJ1-5; D is ambiguous. Germline V CDR1 and CDR2: SGHTS, YDEGEE. V was trimmed by 0 bases and J by 5 bases, leaving 6 bases between them. The CDR3 has 13 amino acids. The CDR3, as DNA: TGTGCCAGCAGCTTGGAACCCTATCAGCCCCAGCATTTT. It translates to CASSLEPYQPQHF. The variable domain in full, with the rest retrieved from reference TRBV5-8 and TRBJ1-5, is EAGVTQSPTHLIKTRGQQATLRCSPISGHTSVYWYQQALGLGLQFLLWYDEGEERNRGNFPPRFSGRQFPNYSSELNVNALELEDSALYLCASSLEPYQPQHFGDGTRLSIL.

The V and J genes are TRBV5-1 and TRBJ2-1; 8 bases agree with TRBD2. Germline V gives CDR1 SGHRS, CDR2 YFSETQ. The trim removed 1 base at V and 6 bases at J, leaving 6 bases unmatched. The CDR3 length is 15 residues. The CDR3: CASSLMTSGGNEQFF. The CDR3 DNA follows: TGCGCCAGCAGCTTGATGACCAGCGGGGGCAATGAGCAGTTCTTC.

The chain uses TRBV7-2 and TRBJ1-4, with D perhaps matching TRBD1 (6 bases). V was pared by 5 bases and J by 5 bases, with 18 bases between. Germline values: CDR1 SGHTA, CDR2 FQGNSA. The CDR3 has 16 amino acids. CDR3 coding DNA: TGTGCCAGCAGCATAGGGGGTGGGACCACAAATGAAAAACTGTTTTTT. Amino acid sequence: CASSIGGGTTNEKLFF.

The V call is TRBV24-1, the J call TRBJ2-1; 9 nucleotides agree with TRBD2. This CDR3 spans 17 amino acids. Germline assignment: CDR1 KGHDR and CDR2 SFDVKD. V lost 4 bases and J lost 3; bases outside the gene matches: 9. This CDR3 is CATSEGIAGEIYNEQFF. In nucleotides, the CDR3 is TGTGCCACCAGTGAGGGGATAGCGGGGGAAATCTACAATGAGCAGTTCTTC.

This clone was observed once. The CDR3 spells CASSRTAPGNTIYF. For the CDR3, the DNA is TGTGCCAGCAGCCGGACAGCGCCTGGAAACACCATATATTTT. The chain joins TRBV3-1 (or the pseudogene TRBV3-2) to TRBJ1-3, with a possible D match to TRBD1 (6 bases). V was trimmed by 4 bases and J by 2 bases, leaving 9 bases between them. Germline assignment: CDR1 LGHDT and CDR2 YNNKEL (reference sequence). The CDR3 covers 14 residues.

The genes are TRBV28 and TRBJ1-4; D not resolved. The CDR3 is made up of 13 amino acids. Germline V gene data show CDR1 as MDHEN and CDR2 as SYDVKM. V was shortened by 6 bases and J by 0 bases, with 5 bases between the two germline ends. CDR3 nucleotide sequence: TGTGCCAGCAGACGAGCAACTAATGAAAAACTGTTTTTT. It encodes CASRRATNEKLFF.

The chain couples TRBV4-1 to TRBJ1-2; 9 nucleotides align to TRBD1. Unmatched junction bases numbered 4, after V lost 1 base and J lost 7 bases. The CDR3 is 14 amino acids. Germline lookup yields CDR1 MGHRA and CDR2 YSYEKL. The CDR3 nucleotides are TGCGCCAGCAGCCAAGGAGGGACAGGGATTGGCTACACCTTC. This encodes CASSQGGTGIGYTF.

For the CDR3, the DNA is TGCAGTGCTAGTCCGGGGGTCAATTCACCCCTCCACTTT. It codes for CSASPGVNSPLHF. The chain recombines TRBV20-1 with TRBJ1-6; D possibly corresponds to TRBD1 (5 bases). V lost 3 bases and J lost 7, with 10 bases in between. Germline V gene sequence: CDR1 DFQATT, CDR2 SNEGSKA (reference sequence). CDR3 size: 13 residues.

The rearrangement uses TRBV19 and TRBJ1-1; D may be TRBD1 (5 bases). The germline V and J ends were trimmed by 5 bases and 2 bases, with 15 bases remaining between them. CDR3 size: 15 residues. Germline-derived CDR1 and CDR2 are LNHDA and SQIVND (reference sequence). CDR3 region: CASSLFPGPNTEAFF. DNA of the CDR3: TGTGCCAGTAGTCTATTTCCGGGGCCCAACACTGAAGCTTTCTTT.

The V and J genes are TRBV27 and TRBJ2-7, with D maybe TRBD1 (7 bases). This CDR3 comprises 14 residues. Germline CDR1 and CDR2: MNHEY and SMNVEV (reference sequence). V lost 6 bases to trimming and J lost 5 bases, with 17 bases between them. The CDR3 nucleotides are TGTGCCAGCAGAGACCAGGGGGGTTCTAACGAGCAGTACTTC. As protein: CASRDQGGSNEQYF.